Given below is one T cell receptor beta chain in context. The antigen is not known. Patients had resection in Japan or China between about 2013 and 2017. Each case's diagnosis was confirmed by two pathologists on H&E. The protocol was immunoSEQ multiplex PCR, while the TCRdb copy is restricted to in-frame clones and leaves out a portion. The sample carries about 4,600 clones, about 80% recorded once. The data were obtained in a study of immune evolution from preneoplasia to lung adenocarcinoma. Study-level findings and limits: Later-stage lesions seemingly showed higher T cell density and diversity than normal lung.

The source is a person aged 50-75 years with lung adenocarcinoma. The specimen was FFPE normal lung tissue adjacent to the tumor.

CDR3: CASSTGGSHIHSYEQYF. CDR3 coding DNA: TGTGCCAGCAGCACGGGAGGTAGCCACATTCACTCCTACGAGCAGTACTTC. V is TRBV21-1 and J is TRBJ2-7; the table calls TRBD2, which could not be checked here. TRBV21-1 is a pseudogene locus. This CDR3 has 17 residues.